Included here is one T cell receptor (beta chain) sequence, with context. No antigen is known for it. This record comes from a study of vaccination and CD4 T cells after COVID-19. Germline V lookup: CDR1 GTSNPN, CDR2 SVGIG (reference sequence). V shed 2 bases and J 5 bases; nucleotides not matched to a gene: 25. The CDR3 covers 21 residues. Cultured CD4+ T-cell DNA underwent Oncomine TCR Beta short-read sequencing. TCRdb fed the PCR reads into MiXCR, producing one record per CDR3 protein. In the table there are 15,000 or so distinct CDR3 sequences, around 45% of which are singletons. Stated treatment: approximately nine-day PBMC culture with coronavirus spike peptide pools or control peptides (ViraFEST assay).

The receptor was isolated from a human donor who had recovered from COVID-19. The rearrangement joins TRBV30 to TRBJ2-1; 9 nucleotides match TRBD2. The sequenced sample consisted of CD4+ T cells from blood, cultured in vitro. The CDR3 region is CAWSSGGGGRALGFGNNEQFF. The CDR3 DNA sequence: TGTGCCTGGAGTTCGGGGGGCGGCGGGAGGGCCCTAGGGTTCGGGAACAATGAGCAGTTCTTC. The whole variable domain, filled in from reference TRBV30 and TRBJ2-1, reads SQTIHQWPATLVQPVGSPLSLECTVEGTSNPNLYWYRQAAGRGLQLLFYSVGIGQISSEVPQNLSASRPQDRQFILSSKKLLLSDSGFYLCAWSSGGGGRALGFGNNEQFFGPGTRLTVL.